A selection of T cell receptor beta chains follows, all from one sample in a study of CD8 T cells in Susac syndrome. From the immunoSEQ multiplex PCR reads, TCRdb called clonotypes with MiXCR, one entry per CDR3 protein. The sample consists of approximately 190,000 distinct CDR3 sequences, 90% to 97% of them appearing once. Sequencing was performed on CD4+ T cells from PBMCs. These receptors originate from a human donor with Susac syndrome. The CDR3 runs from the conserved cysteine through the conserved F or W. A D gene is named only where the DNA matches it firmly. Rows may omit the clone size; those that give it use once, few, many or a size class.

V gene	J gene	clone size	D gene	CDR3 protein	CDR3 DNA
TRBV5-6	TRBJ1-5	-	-	CASSLGRVQPQHF	TGTGCCAGCAGCTTGGGAAGGGTGCAGCCCCAGCATTTT
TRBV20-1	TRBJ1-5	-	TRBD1	CSAAPGGGNQPQHF	TGCAGTGCTGCCCCAGGGGGTGGCAATCAGCCCCAGCATTTT
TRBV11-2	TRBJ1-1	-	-	CASSAGALSTEAFF	TGTGCCAGCAGTGCGGGAGCCTTGAGCACTGAAGCTTTCTTT
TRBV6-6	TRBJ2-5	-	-	CASKGNGETQYF	TGTGCCAGCAAGGGGAACGGGGAGACCCAGTACTTC
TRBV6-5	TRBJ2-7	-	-	CASSPTAYEQYF	TGTGCCAGCAGTCCTACCGCCTACGAGCAGTACTTC
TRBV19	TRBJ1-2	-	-	CASSILGTAYGYTF	TGTGCCAGTAGTATTCTGGGGACCGCCTATGGCTACACCTTC
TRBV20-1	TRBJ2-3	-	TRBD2	CSAGAAGGDTQYF	TGCAGTGCTGGAGCAGCGGGGGGAGATACGCAGTATTTT
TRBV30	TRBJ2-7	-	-	CAWSALGTYEQYF	TGTGCCTGGAGCGCCTTAGGGACCTACGAGCAGTACTTC
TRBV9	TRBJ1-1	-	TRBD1	CASSGQGGRGNTEAFF	TGTGCCAGCAGCGGACAGGGGGGCAGGGGGAACACTGAAGCTTTCTTT
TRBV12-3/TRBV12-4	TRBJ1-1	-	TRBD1	CASSWDRGMNTEAFF	TGTGCCAGCAGTTGGGACAGGGGTATGAACACTGAAGCTTTCTTT
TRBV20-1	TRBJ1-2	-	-	CSARRGSYGYTF	TGCAGTGCTAGGAGGGGCAGCTATGGCTACACCTTC
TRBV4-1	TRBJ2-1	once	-	CASSLLGQNNEQFF	TGCGCCAGCAGCCTACTGGGCCAAAACAATGAGCAGTTCTTC
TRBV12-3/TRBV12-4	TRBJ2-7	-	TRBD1	CASSFRVQGEQYF	TGTGCCAGCAGTTTCCGGGTACAGGGGGAGCAGTACTTC
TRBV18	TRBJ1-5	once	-	CASSPQSPPYSNQPQHF	TGTGCCAGCTCGCCCCAATCCCCGCCCTATAGCAATCAGCCCCAGCATTTT
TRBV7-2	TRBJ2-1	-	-	CASSLPALNEQFF	TGTGCCAGCAGCTTACCCGCGCTGAATGAGCAGTTCTTC
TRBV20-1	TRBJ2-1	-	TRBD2	CSATPGTSVSRGSYNEQFF	TGCAGTGCTACGCCCGGGACTAGCGTAAGTAGAGGCTCCTACAATGAGCAGTTCTTC
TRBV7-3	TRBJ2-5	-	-	CASSQRLQETQYF	TGTGCCAGCAGCCAACGCCTCCAAGAGACCCAGTACTTC
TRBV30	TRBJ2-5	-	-	CAWRRGQGETQYF	TGTGCCTGGAGGCGGGGGCAAGGGGAGACCCAGTACTTC
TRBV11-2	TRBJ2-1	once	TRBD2	CASSLASGYNEQFF	TGTGCCAGCAGCTTAGCTAGCGGATACAATGAGCAGTTCTTC
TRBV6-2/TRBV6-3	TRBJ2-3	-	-	CASNKNPSGLRTDTQYF	TGTGCCAGCAACAAAAACCCCTCAGGGTTGAGGACAGATACGCAGTATTTT
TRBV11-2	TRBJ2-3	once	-	CASSLGPSTTQYF	TGTGCCAGCAGCTTAGGCCCCTCCACGACGCAGTATTTT
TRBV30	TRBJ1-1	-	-	CAWRSRRNTEAFF	TGTGCCTGGAGATCCAGGAGGAACACTGAAGCTTTCTTT
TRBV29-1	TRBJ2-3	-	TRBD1	CSVGQEHTDTQYF	TGCAGCGTGGGACAGGAGCACACAGATACGCAGTATTTT